This T cell receptor beta chain came from a study of blood T cell repertoires in COVID-19. Study-level background: COVID-19 samples from acute and convalescent phases originated in the United States, Italy and Spain. T cells, B-cell-depleted T cells, or PBMCs supplied cDNA or gDNA.

Study processing details: The assay estimated nucleated cells by amplifying reference gene primers. TCRdb's table, derived via immunoSEQ multiplex PCR, lists solely in-frame clones and lacks some. The D gene and trimming were derived from the DNA, and the V and J assignments and clone size from that table. The data contain 200,000 to 250,000 clones, 83% of them seen just once; the ten biggest clones take up 1.3%. The length of the CDR3 is 16 residues. Germline CDR1 is MNHNY and CDR2 is SVGAGI (reference sequence). The V gene end was trimmed by 6 bases and the J gene end by 6 bases; junction bases not matched to a gene: 8. Patients at the Seattle site were enrolled during active infection and followed longitudinally.

This clonotype originated in a woman between 25 and 40 years old with COVID-19, enrolled during active disease. V gene TRBV6-6 combines with J gene TRBJ2-1; 13 nucleotides agree with TRBD2. Input material: peripheral blood. This CDR3 is CASSYLGTSGANEQFF. CDR3 in DNA: TGTGCCAGCAGCTACCTTGGGACTAGCGGGGCCAATGAGCAGTTCTTC.